Described below is a single T cell receptor (beta chain) sequence and its context. Its antigen remains unidentified. A single heparinised blood sample, averaging around 120 mL, was obtained per donor. The authors reverse transcribed all of the isolated RNA, so sequencing captured expressed TCRB transcripts. Assay used: immunoSEQ multiplex PCR; TCRdb lists only in-frame clones, some missing. The sample contains hundreds of thousands of clones, 13% of which appear only once. The data derive from a study of beta chain features in type 1 diabetes. Study background: Cells sorted and examined across all samples totaled approximately 100,000,000.

Germline assignment: CDR1 SGDLS and CDR2 YYNGEE. This CDR3 has 12 residues. Germline trimming cut 4 bases from V and 4 bases from J; bases unmatched to any gene: 2. Study results and caveats: For TCRB rearrangement, an influence of HLA type remained unresolved here. Type 1 diabetes patients showed a moderate but significant shortening of TCRB CDR3s in all four CD4+ subsets.

The material sequenced was naive CD4+ T cells from blood. The J gene is TRBJ2-7, the V gene TRBV9; 7 positions agree with TRBD2. The receptor was isolated from a man in his late teens or twenties with type 1 diabetes. CDR3 bases: TGTGCCAGCAGCCCCGGGGGGTACGAGCAGTACTTC. Translation gives CASSPGGYEQYF.